This paragraph reports one TCR beta chain. What it recognizes is unknown. This sample was included in a study of T cells after yellow fever vaccination. General study findings and limits: Sorted repertoires could include abundant contaminating clonotypes from bulk cells. Most clones from primary vaccination were detected again post-booster (around 95% CD4, around 88% CD8).

MiXCR, applied by TCRdb to the 5' RACE reads, yields one record per CDR3 protein. The table includes 200,000 to 300,000 distinct CDR3 sequences, approximately 6.3% detected once. Trimming took 0 bases from V and 2 from J, leaving 11 bases between them. The V gene's germline CDR1 is DFQATT and CDR2 SNEGSKA (reference sequence). The CDR3 is 14 residues long. This rearrangement joins TRBV20-1 to TRBJ2-7, with D possibly matching TRBD2 (6 bases). The sequence derives from a man in his thirties or forties who received the YFV17D yellow fever vaccine. The source was CD4+ T cells sorted from PBMCs, collected on the day of the yellow fever booster vaccination. CDR3 nucleotides: TGCAGTGCTAGAGATAGGGCTAGCGCCTACGAGCAGTACTTC. Translated, it gives CSARDRASAYEQYF.